This TCR beta chain was sequenced in a study of blood T cell repertoires in COVID-19 (dated by TCRdb to the early 2020s). General notes on the study: Collaborator samples came from the United States, Italy and Spain and covered acute and convalescent phases of COVID-19. HLA class I and class II types, where available, came from metadata supplied by the sample provider rather than from assay-based typing. Sample metadata almost always included a de-identified subject ID, COVID-19 status, age in years and sex. Deeply sampled blood TCRbeta repertoires from subjects exposed to, actively infected with, or recovered from COVID-19 were included in the dataset. The repertoires were released in a freely available public database meant as a resource for research on the immune response to SARS-CoV-2. The samples were drawn from the first 160 participants of the ongoing ImmuneRACE study and from 1,254 subjects provided by 6 global collaborators. The material from the prospective study consisted of cDNA or gDNA derived from T cells, B-cell-depleted T cells, or PBMCs. Broader findings and caveats from the paper: The quantity of clinical and demographic metadata differed by source and by participant and was supplied without curation.

The immunoSEQ Assay, a bias-controlled multiplex PCR, was used to amplify TCRbeta CDR3 regions from genomic DNA. The paper's data handling went like this. The number of nucleated cells in each sample was estimated from the amplification of reference gene primers within the assay. To quantify the absolute abundance of each unique TCRbeta CDR3 rearrangement, sequence reads were collapsed and filtered. For each sample, productive Simpson clonality was calculated as the square root of Simpson's diversity index over productive rearrangements. TCRdb took over this immuneACCESS table, retaining in-frame rearrangements with V and J assigned. Such tables are incomplete; in checked studies, under half of the missing clones stem from an unresolved V gene, and the remainder is unexplained. V, J and clone size are taken as reported in that table, and D and trimming were inferred from the DNA itself. The sample table contains over 150,000 clones; only one count was recorded for 75% to 85% of them. Together, the top ten hold 13% of the sample.

Collaborating institutions collected whole blood in K2EDTA tubes following their own protocols. For TCRbeta analysis, collaborators shipped samples as frozen whole blood, isolated PBMCs, or DNA extracted from either of those sample types. Relative to germline, V is 4 bases shorter and J is 0 bases shorter, with 9 bases between their ends. Via the germline V gene (reference sequence), CDR1 is GTSNPN and CDR2 SVGIG. The CDR3 holds 14 amino acids from the cysteine to the phenylalanine. The sequence is cut down to CDR3 DNA, 42 bases in frame from base 1. Worth noting for this clone: This clone's antigen is unknown. Base qualities were left out, and no much larger clone turns up one base away.

Sequencing was performed on peripheral blood. This sequence was found in a human donor in a cohort sampled during active COVID-19. The chain is encoded by TRBV30 joined to TRBJ2-2; TRBD1 is possibly the D segment (5 matching bases). The nucleotides are TGTGCCTGGAACGCAGGGACGAACACCGGGGAGCTGTTTTTT. Translated, it gives CAWNAGTNTGELFF.